These 14 T cell receptor beta chains came from one sample sequenced in a study of shared clonotypes between healthy human individuals. Data came from immunoSEQ multiplex PCR; TCRdb stores just in-frame clones and leaves some out. The sample lists around 2,100,000 clones; approximately 94% were seen once. In the naive CD8 group, cells lacked CD45RO and were positively selected for CCR7, so terminally differentiated effector memory CD45RA+ cells were left out. The specimen sequenced was naive CD8+ T cells sorted from blood. The receptors come from a man aged 18 to 30 in good health.

Remarks on this clone: Other DNA sequences in the sample encode the same CDR3. V gene TRBV7-9 combines with J gene TRBJ2-7; D not certain. The CDR3 extends over 11 amino acids. Trimming left V 2 bases short and J 6 bases short, with 5 bases between. The germline V gene has CDR1 SEHNR and CDR2 FQNEAQ (reference sequence). The CDR3 nucleotides read TGTGCCAGCAGCTTAACCTCCGAGCAGTACTTC. Its translation is CASSLTSEQYF.

V usage is TRBV27 and J usage is TRBJ2-5; D uncertain. Germline V lookup: CDR1 MNHEY, CDR2 SMNVEV (reference sequence). The germline V and J ends were trimmed by 6 bases and 5 bases, with 13 bases remaining between them. The CDR3 has 13 residues. This CDR3 reads CASRFYEGETQYF. The CDR3 bases are TGTGCCAGCAGGTTTTACGAAGGCGAGACCCAGTACTTC.

The gene calls are TRBV15 and TRBJ2-1, with 10 bases identical to TRBD2. The CDR3 has 16 amino acids. J gave up 1 base and V 3 bases, and 3 bases lay outside the gene matches. CDR1 and CDR2 from the germline V gene are LNHNV and YYDKDF (reference sequence). CDR3 protein: CATSRGLAPSYNEQFF. DNA for the CDR3: TGTGCCACCAGCAGGGGACTAGCGCCTTCCTACAATGAGCAGTTCTTC.

The rearrangement uses TRBV19 and TRBJ1-2, with D tentatively TRBD1 (6 bases). Germline V gene sequence: CDR1 LNHDA, CDR2 SQIVND (reference sequence). V lost 7 bases and J lost 6, with 12 bases in between. The CDR3 consists of 12 residues. DNA of the CDR3: TGTGCCAGTACCTCGGGGGGCAATGGCTACACCTTC. As protein: CASTSGGNGYTF.

The genes are TRBV7-6 and TRBJ2-7; D gene uncertain. Germline V gene lookup returns CDR1 SGHVS and CDR2 FNYEAQ. The CDR3 is 14 residues long. The V end lost 0 bases, the J end lost 3 bases, and 9 bases lay between the germline ends. The chain's CDR3 is CASSLAREGYEQYF. The CDR3 nucleotides read TGTGCCAGCAGCTTAGCAAGGGAAGGCTACGAGCAGTACTTC.

On this clone: The same CDR3 can be traced to other DNA sequences in this sample. The chain recombines TRBV30 with TRBJ2-5; D is unclear. This CDR3 comprises 13 residues. Trimming took off 0 bases at V and 3 bases at J, with 8 bases between the two ends. Germline loops: CDR1 GTSNPN, CDR2 SVGIG (reference sequence). CDR3 nucleotides: TGTGCCTGGAGTGTGGATTCGGAAGAGACCCAGTACTTC. It translates to CAWSVDSEETQYF.

The V gene is TRBV6-5, the J gene TRBJ2-7, with a weak D call TRBD1 (5 bases). Germline-derived CDR1 and CDR2 are MNHEY and SVGAGI. The V and J ends lost 5 bases and 3 bases respectively, with 11 bases between them. The CDR3 is 13 amino acids. As DNA, the CDR3 is TGTGCCAGCAGTCCCCCCGACAGCTACGAGCAGTACTTC. This gives the protein CASSPPDSYEQYF.

The chain has TRBV27 and TRBJ2-5; D may be TRBD2 (5 bases). Deletions cut 3 bases from V and 2 bases from J, with 22 bases between. The CDR3 contains 18 residues. Germline V CDR1 and CDR2: MNHEY, SMNVEV (reference sequence). The CDR3 here is CASSFFPVRLAGQETQYF. The CDR3 nucleotides are TGTGCCAGCAGTTTTTTTCCAGTCAGGCTAGCCGGGCAAGAGACCCAGTACTTC.

The chain recombines TRBV30 with TRBJ2-1; 8 bases match TRBD2. V shed 5 bases, J shed 0 bases, and the junction held 6 bases outside the gene matches. Looked up from germline, CDR1 is GTSNPN and CDR2 is SVGIG (reference sequence). This CDR3 contains 15 residues. CDR3 sequence reads: CAWDRLASSYNEQFF. CDR3 nucleotides: TGTGCCTGGGACCGACTAGCGAGCTCCTACAATGAGCAGTTCTTC.

The chain uses TRBV27 and TRBJ2-5, with TRBD2 matching 11 bases. CDR1 is MNHEY, CDR2 SMNVEV, per germline (reference sequence). This CDR3 spans 14 amino acids. V lost 4 bases to trimming and J lost 9 bases; unmatched junction nucleotides: 7. CDR3 in amino acids: CASSSTSGSVSQYF. The CDR3 nucleotides are TGTGCCAGCAGTTCCACTAGCGGGAGTGTGTCCCAGTACTTC.

This clone was observed a single time. The rearrangement joins TRBV13 to TRBJ2-1; TRBD1 aligns across 8 bases. The CDR3 totals 19 residues. V shed 4 bases, J shed 5 bases, and the junction held 19 bases outside the gene matches. Germline V gives CDR1 PRHDT, CDR2 FYEKMQ (reference sequence). CDR3 in amino acids: CASSSSGTGGPPPNNEQFF. The CDR3 nucleotides are TGTGCCAGCAGCTCATCCGGGACAGGTGGTCCCCCACCCAACAATGAGCAGTTCTTC.

The CDR3 protein is CASSQDRGGGEAFF. The CDR3 DNA reads as TGCGCCAGCAGCCAGGACAGGGGCGGAGGTGAAGCTTTCTTT. The chain uses TRBV4-3 and TRBJ1-1; 9 nucleotides match TRBD1. The V gene end was trimmed by 3 bases and the J gene end by 7 bases; junction bases not matched to a gene: 6. The CDR3 contains 14 residues. Germline loops: CDR1 LGHNA, CDR2 YSLEER.

Worth noting for this clone: This specimen includes other DNA sequences encoding the same CDR3. The rearrangement joins TRBV6-5 to TRBJ2-2; D is possibly TRBD2 (5 bases). Trimming cost V 3 bases and J 3 bases, with 8 bases left between them. The CDR3 covers 14 residues. Germline V CDR1 and CDR2: MNHEY, SVGAGI. This CDR3 is CASSYTGDTGELFF. The CDR3 DNA is TGTGCCAGCAGTTATACCGGGGACACCGGGGAGCTGTTTTTT.

CDR3 nucleotides: TGTGCCAGCAGTTTATCGTTCCCGGGACAGGGATACGAGCAGTACTTC. It is translated as CASSLSFPGQGYEQYF. The chain has TRBV27 and TRBJ2-7, with 9 nucleotides matching TRBD1. V shed 0 bases, J shed 4 bases, and the junction held 7 bases outside the gene matches. Germline V gives CDR1 MNHEY, CDR2 SMNVEV (reference sequence). This CDR3 is 16 amino acids long.